The 26 T cell receptor beta chains given below trace back to one sample, sequenced in a study of T cells in Graves' hyperthyroidism and ophthalmopathy. RNA transcripts yielded amplified TCR beta CDR3 regions. A first-round RT-PCR of the TCR CDR3 used the HTBI primer set. TCRdb reanalysed the multiplex PCR reads using MiXCR and keeps one entry per CDR3 protein. The sample includes approximately 610,000 distinct CDR3 sequences, approximately 15% of them seen just once. Sample: blood. Receptor source: a woman between 18 and 29 years old with Graves' hyperthyroidism.

This clonotype has a handful of counts. The chain has TRBV3-1 and TRBJ2-2; D unclear. Germline V lookup: CDR1 LGHDT, CDR2 YNNKEL (reference sequence). The CDR3 is 14 residues long. V lost 4 bases to trimming and J lost 6 bases, with 12 bases between them. In DNA form, the CDR3 reads TGTGCCAGCAGCCGAAACCCCCCATCCGGGGAGCTGTTTTTT. This encodes CASSRNPPSGELFF.

This chain uses TRBV14 with TRBJ2-1, with 7 bases matching TRBD1. V shed 2 bases and J 9 bases; nucleotides not matched to a gene: 16. Germline lookup yields CDR1 SGHDN and CDR2 FVKESK. The CDR3 loop spans 17 amino acids. The CDR3 DNA follows: TGTGCCAGCAGCCAAACCAATGTCAGGGGGACATCGAGTGAGCAGTTCTTC. Amino acids: CASSQTNVRGTSSEQFF. Together with reference TRBV14 and TRBJ2-1, the CDR3 gives the full variable domain: EAGVTQFPSHSVIEKGQTVTLRCDPISGHDNLYWYRRVMGKEIKFLLHFVKESKQDESGMPNNRFLAERTGGTYSTLKVQPAELEDSGVYFCASSQTNVRGTSSEQFFGPGTRLTVL.

This clonotype came up many times. The chain recombines TRBV10-1 with TRBJ2-1; D possibly matches TRBD1 or TRBD2 (5 bases each). The CDR3 contains 14 residues. CDR1 is WNHNN and CDR2 is SYGVQD in the germline V gene (reference sequence). V was cut by 0 bases and J by 2 bases, with 5 bases left in between. The CDR3 DNA reads TGCGCCAGCAGTGAGTCGGGGGCCTACAATGAGCAGTTCTTC. Protein: CASSESGAYNEQFF.

This clonotype was seen ten or more times. This CDR3 is CASSFGPIGDRGRDSNQPQHF. CDR3 nucleotides: TGTGCCAGCAGCTTCGGTCCAATTGGGGACAGGGGGCGGGATAGCAATCAGCCCCAGCATTTT. The rearrangement links TRBV7-8 to TRBJ1-5; TRBD1 aligns across 12 bases. V lost 3 bases, J lost 0 bases, and 15 bases stayed unmatched. The length of the CDR3 is 21 residues. CDR1 and CDR2 from the germline V gene are SGHVS and FQNEAQ.

The rearrangement links TRBV20-1 to TRBJ2-6; D might be TRBD2 (6 bases). Trimming removed 0 bases at V and 0 bases at J, with 12 bases between. CDR1 and CDR2 (germline): DFQATT, SNEGSKA (reference sequence). CDR3 length: 17 residues. CDR3 loop: CSARDHSSASGANVLTF. The CDR3 DNA reads as TGCAGTGCTAGAGATCATTCTAGCGCCTCTGGGGCCAACGTCCTGACTTTC.

This rearrangement joins TRBV3-1 to TRBJ1-1; possibly TRBD1 for D (6 bases). CDR1 is LGHDT and CDR2 is YNNKEL in the germline V gene (reference sequence). This CDR3 is built from 13 residues. V was shortened by 1 base and J by 11 bases, with 14 bases between the two germline ends. The CDR3 bases are TGTGCCAGCAGCCAAGTGGCAGGGGCCTGGGCTTTCTTT. Its protein is CASSQVAGAWAFF. Full variable domain (remainder filled in from reference TRBV3-1 and TRBJ1-1): DTAVSQTPKYLVTQMGNDKSIKCEQNLGHDTMYWYKQDSKKFLKIMFSYNNKELIINETVPNRFSPKSPDKAHLNLHINSLELGDSAVYFCASSQVAGAWAFFGQGTRLTVV.

At least ten counts were recorded for this clonotype. The chain joins TRBV6-1 to TRBJ2-2; 9 bases are a match to TRBD1. Per germline, CDR1 MNHNS and CDR2 SASEGT. The CDR3 totals 15 residues. J was trimmed by 4 bases and V by 5 bases; bases with no gene match: 5. Here the CDR3 DNA reads TGTGCCAGCAGTTTGGGGGACAGGGTCACCGGGGAGCTGTTTTTT. It yields the protein CASSLGDRVTGELFF.

This clonotype has at least ten counts. The chain combines TRBV12-3 or TRBV12-4 with TRBJ2-7, with TRBD1 identical over 10 bases. The ends lost 6 bases at V and 6 bases at J; junction bases unmatched: 5. The CDR3 has 13 amino acids. The CDR3 reads CASSPTGGVEQYF. CDR3 coding DNA: TGTGCCAGCAGCCCGACAGGGGGCGTCGAGCAGTACTTC.

This clonotype was observed a few times. This chain uses TRBV3-1 with TRBJ2-6; D is possibly TRBD2 (6 bases). CDR3 length: 16 amino acids. In germline, CDR1 is LGHDT, CDR2 YNNKEL (reference sequence). With 4 bases removed from V and 3 bases from J, the gap between germline ends came to 13 bases. The CDR3 bases are TGTGCCAGCAGCCCTAGTCTGGGGGGTGGGGCCAACGTCCTGACTTTC. Amino acids: CASSPSLGGGANVLTF.

This clonotype was counted at least ten times. The rearrangement joins TRBV13 to TRBJ2-7; the D call may be TRBD1 or TRBD2 (6 bases each). V was shortened by 8 bases and J by 5 bases, with 16 bases between the two germline ends. The CDR3 contains 13 residues. CDR1 is PRHDT and CDR2 is FYEKMQ in the germline V gene (reference sequence). CDR3 residues: CASRHRDSDEQYF. CDR3 nucleotide sequence: TGTGCCAGCCGCCACAGGGACTCGGACGAGCAGTACTTC.

The chain couples TRBV20-1 to TRBJ1-5; D gene unclear. V lost 3 bases and J 0 bases, leaving 6 bases between the germline ends. Germline values: CDR1 DFQATT, CDR2 SNEGSKA (reference sequence). This CDR3 comprises 13 residues. The CDR3 DNA sequence: TGCAGTGCTAGCACGGCTAGCAATCAGCCCCAGCATTTT. Its translation is CSASTASNQPQHF.

This clonotype came up many times. As DNA, the CDR3 is TGTGCCAGCCCTTCGGTGGACAGCGGAGGCGATGAGCAGTTCTTC. Encoded protein: CASPSVDSGGDEQFF. The genes are TRBV18 and TRBJ2-1, with D tentatively TRBD1 (6 bases). V was shortened by 8 bases and J by 8 bases, with 22 bases between the two germline ends. In germline, CDR1 is KGHSH, CDR2 LQKENI. CDR3 length: 15 amino acids.

There are a few counts of this clonotype. The chain uses TRBV6-1 and TRBJ1-5; perhaps TRBD1 as D (5 bases). This CDR3 spans 15 amino acids. Per the germline V gene, CDR1 is MNHNS and CDR2 is SASEGT. Deletions cut 5 bases from V and 2 bases from J, with 13 bases between. Here the CDR3 reads CASSSVGGGNQPQHF. The CDR3 DNA follows: TGTGCCAGCAGTTCAGTGGGGGGAGGCAATCAGCCCCAGCATTTT.

This clonotype was observed at least ten times. The chain is built from TRBV2 and TRBJ2-2, with no clear D. Trimming cost V 11 bases and J 1 base, with 14 bases left between them. Looked up from germline, CDR1 is SNHLY and CDR2 is FYNNEI. The CDR3 extends over 14 amino acids. The CDR3 nucleotides read TGTGCCGTAATGACGGACCTGAACACCGGGGAGCTGTTTTTT. Encoded protein: CAVMTDLNTGELFF. The full variable domain, in which reference TRBV2 and TRBJ2-2 provide the parts outside the CDR3, is EPEVTQTPSHQVTQMGQEVILRCVPISNHLYFYWYRQILGQKVEFLVSFYNNEISEKSEIFDDQFSVERPDGSNFTLKIRSTKLEDSAMYFCAVMTDLNTGELFFGEGSRLTVL.

This clonotype was detected only a few times. This chain uses TRBV20-1 with TRBJ2-3; no clear D. The length of the CDR3 is 15 residues. Per germline, CDR1 DFQATT and CDR2 SNEGSKA (reference sequence). Trimming removed 1 base from V and 2 bases from J, with 13 bases in between. CDR3 nucleotides: TGCAGTGCTAGAGTGGGGTGGGGAATCACAGATACGCAGTATTTT. Translated: CSARVGWGITDTQYF.

This clonotype was found many times. The chain employs TRBV13 and TRBJ1-1; D gene unclear. Per germline, CDR1 PRHDT and CDR2 FYEKMQ (reference sequence). The CDR3 is 14 residues long. The V gene lost 2 bases and the J gene lost 1 base, with 8 bases spanning the gap. CDR3 in DNA: TGTGCCAGCAGCTTAATGGACGGGAACACTGAAGCTTTCTTT. It yields the protein CASSLMDGNTEAFF.

This clonotype was counted at least ten times. The chain joins TRBV20-1 to TRBJ2-5, with 7 nucleotides matching TRBD2. The CDR3 runs 10 residues. V lost 2 bases, J lost 10 bases, and 1 base stayed unmatched. CDR1 and CDR2 from the germline V gene are DFQATT and SNEGSKA (reference sequence). CDR3 sequence: CSARRGDQYF. The CDR3 DNA is TGCAGTGCTAGACGGGGGGACCAGTACTTC.

This chain links TRBV28 with TRBJ2-3, with 9 bases lining up with TRBD2. The germline gives CDR1 MDHEN, CDR2 SYDVKM. This CDR3 spans 15 amino acids. V shed 5 bases, J shed 6 bases, and the junction held 9 bases outside the gene matches. The chain's CDR3 is CASSRQREARDTQYF. The CDR3 nucleotides read TGTGCCAGCAGTCGTCAGCGGGAGGCGAGGGATACGCAGTATTTT.

On this clonotype: Being one base from a much bigger clone, this may be a read error. The chain carries TRBV6-2 or TRBV6-3 and TRBJ2-7; TRBD1 matches at 7 bases. The CDR3 runs 17 residues. From germline, CDR1 is MNHEY and CDR2 SVGEGT. This CDR3 reads CASSYSPFADRLNEQDF. DNA of the CDR3: TGTGCCAGCAGTTACTCGCCCTTCGCGGACAGGTTAAACGAGCAGGACTTC.

This clonotype has a count of ten or more. This chain links TRBV11-3 with TRBJ2-1; TRBD1 might be the D (5 bases). The CDR3 is 17 residues long. Germline V lookup: CDR1 SGHNT, CDR2 YENEEA. Trimming removed 5 bases from V and 4 bases from J, with 21 bases in between. CDR3 DNA sequence: TGTGCCAGCAGCCCCTTCTCTAGGTGGGGCTCTTACAATGAGCAGTTCTTC. It yields the protein CASSPFSRWGSYNEQFF.

This clonotype was seen more than once but under ten times. The V gene is TRBV9, the J gene TRBJ1-1, with D tentatively TRBD1 (6 bases). CDR1 and CDR2 from the germline V gene are SGDLS and YYNGEE. The CDR3 loop spans 14 amino acids. Deletions cut 0 bases from V and 2 bases from J, with 8 bases between. In nucleotides, the CDR3 is TGTGCCAGCAGCGTAGGACAGGTTAACACTGAAGCTTTCTTT. The encoded protein is CASSVGQVNTEAFF.

The chain uses TRBV7-8 and TRBJ2-5, with 10 bases aligning to TRBD2. The CDR3 covers 16 residues. Germline CDR1 reads SGHVS; CDR2 reads FQNEAQ. With V trimmed by 5 bases and J by 1 base, 7 bases remained unmatched. CDR3 coding DNA: TGTGCCAGCAGCCCAGATAGCGGGGGGTTCCAAGAGACCCAGTACTTC. As protein: CASSPDSGGFQETQYF.

This clonotype was detected only a few times. The chain recombines TRBV28 with TRBJ1-2; maybe TRBD1 (6 bases). The CDR3 has 16 amino acids. V lost 5 bases to trimming and J lost 0 bases, with 16 bases between them. The germline V gene encodes CDR1 MDHEN and CDR2 SYDVKM. Here the CDR3 reads CASSGAGTSTNYGYTF. In DNA, the CDR3 is TGTGCCAGCAGTGGGGCCGGGACAAGTACTAACTATGGCTACACCTTC.

The V and J genes are TRBV6-1 and TRBJ2-1, with unresolved D. The germline V and J ends were trimmed by 0 bases and 6 bases, with 6 bases remaining between them. The CDR3 runs to 13 residues. Germline V CDR1 and CDR2: MNHNS, SASEGT. The CDR3 sequence: CASSEALPNEQFF. The CDR3 DNA follows: TGTGCCAGCAGTGAAGCGCTTCCCAATGAGCAGTTCTTC.

There are a few counts of this clonotype. The V and J genes are TRBV19 and TRBJ1-5; D is ambiguous. Germline V gene data show CDR1 as LNHDA and CDR2 as SQIVND (reference sequence). V was cut by 2 bases and J by 2 bases, with 10 bases left in between. CDR3 length: 15 residues. DNA of the CDR3: TGTGCCAGTAGTATACGAGGGAGGGGCAATCAGCCCCAGCATTTT. It specifies CASSIRGRGNQPQHF.

This clonotype came up a few times. The chain couples TRBV27 to TRBJ2-6; 7 bases map to TRBD2. CDR1 is MNHEY, CDR2 SMNVEV, per germline (reference sequence). With V trimmed by 5 bases and J by 0 bases, 16 bases remained unmatched. This CDR3 spans 20 amino acids. CDR3 sequence (DNA): TGTGCCAGCAGTCCCACAGTCTTCGCGGGGGTGGACTCTGGGGCCAACGTCCTGACTTTC. Translating gives CASSPTVFAGVDSGANVLTF.